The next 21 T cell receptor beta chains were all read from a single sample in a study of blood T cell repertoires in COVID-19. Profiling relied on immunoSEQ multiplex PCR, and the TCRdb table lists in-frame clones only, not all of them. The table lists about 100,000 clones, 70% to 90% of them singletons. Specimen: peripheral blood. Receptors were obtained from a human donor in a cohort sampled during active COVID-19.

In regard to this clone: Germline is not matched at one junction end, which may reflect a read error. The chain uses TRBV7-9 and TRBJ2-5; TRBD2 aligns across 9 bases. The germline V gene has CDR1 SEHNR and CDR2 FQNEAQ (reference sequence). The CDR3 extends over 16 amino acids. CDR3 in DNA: TGTGCCAGCAGGTCTAGCGGGACTCATATACAAGAGATCCAGTACTTC. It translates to CASRSSGTHIQEIQYF.

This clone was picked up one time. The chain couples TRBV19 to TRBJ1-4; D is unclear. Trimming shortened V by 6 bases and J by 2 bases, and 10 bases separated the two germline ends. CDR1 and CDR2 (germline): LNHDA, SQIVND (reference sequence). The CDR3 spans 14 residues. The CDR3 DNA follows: TGTGCCAGTAGCCCAACCGGGACTAATGAAAAACTGTTTTTT. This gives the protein CASSPTGTNEKLFF.

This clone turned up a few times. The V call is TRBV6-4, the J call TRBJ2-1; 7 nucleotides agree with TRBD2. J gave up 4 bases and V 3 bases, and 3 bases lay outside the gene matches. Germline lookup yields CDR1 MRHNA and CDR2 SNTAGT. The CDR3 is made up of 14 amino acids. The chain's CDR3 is CASSEGREYNEQFF. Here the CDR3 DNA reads TGTGCCAGCAGTGAGGGGCGGGAGTACAATGAGCAGTTCTTC.

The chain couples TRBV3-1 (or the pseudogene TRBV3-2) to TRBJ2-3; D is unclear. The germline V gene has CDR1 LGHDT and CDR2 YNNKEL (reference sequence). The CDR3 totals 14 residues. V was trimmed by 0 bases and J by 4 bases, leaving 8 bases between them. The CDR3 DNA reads TGTGCCAGCAGCCAAGACGCTAGTTCAGATACGCAGTATTTT. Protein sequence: CASSQDASSDTQYF.

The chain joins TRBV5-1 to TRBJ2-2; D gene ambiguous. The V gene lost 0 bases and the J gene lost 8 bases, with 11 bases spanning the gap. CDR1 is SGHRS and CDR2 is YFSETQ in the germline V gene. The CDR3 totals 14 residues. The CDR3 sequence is CASSLDPGPGELFF. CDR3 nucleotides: TGCGCCAGCAGCTTGGATCCGGGTCCAGGGGAGCTGTTTTTT.

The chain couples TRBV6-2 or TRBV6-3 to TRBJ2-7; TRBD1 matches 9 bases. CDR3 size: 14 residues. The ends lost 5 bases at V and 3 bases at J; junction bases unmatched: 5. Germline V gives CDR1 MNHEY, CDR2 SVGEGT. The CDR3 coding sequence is TGTGCCAGCAGTCACGGGGACAGGGTCTACGAGCAGTACTTC. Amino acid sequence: CASSHGDRVYEQYF.

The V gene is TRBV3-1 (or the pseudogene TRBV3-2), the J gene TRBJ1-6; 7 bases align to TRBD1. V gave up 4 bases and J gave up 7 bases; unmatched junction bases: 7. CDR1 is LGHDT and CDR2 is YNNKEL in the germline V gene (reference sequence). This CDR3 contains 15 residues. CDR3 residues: CASSPRQGANSPLHF. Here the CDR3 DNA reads TGTGCCAGCAGCCCCAGACAGGGCGCCAATTCACCCCTCCACTTT.

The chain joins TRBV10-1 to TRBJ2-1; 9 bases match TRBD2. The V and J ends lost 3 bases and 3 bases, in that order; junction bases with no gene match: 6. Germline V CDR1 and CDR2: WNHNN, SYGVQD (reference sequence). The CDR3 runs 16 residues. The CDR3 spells CASSDGGRADYNEQFF. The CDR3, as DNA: TGCGCCAGCAGTGACGGCGGGAGGGCCGACTACAATGAGCAGTTCTTC.

The CDR3 region is CASSSHNRWESPGELFF. The CDR3 coding sequence is TGTGCCAGCAGCTCCCATAATAGGTGGGAGTCCCCCGGGGAGCTGTTTTTT. The chain joins TRBV11-3 to TRBJ2-2; TRBD2 might be the D (5 bases). Between the trimmed V and J ends, which lost 4 bases and 6 bases, there was a span of 21 bases. CDR1 and CDR2 from the germline V gene are SGHNT and YENEEA. There are 17 residues in the CDR3. Full variable domain (remainder filled in from reference TRBV11-3 and TRBJ2-2): EAGVVQSPRYKIIEKKQPVAFWCNPISGHNTLYWYLQNLGQGPELLIRYENEEAVDDSQLPKDRFSAERLKGVDSTLKIQPAELGDSAVYLCASSSHNRWESPGELFFGEGSRLTVL.

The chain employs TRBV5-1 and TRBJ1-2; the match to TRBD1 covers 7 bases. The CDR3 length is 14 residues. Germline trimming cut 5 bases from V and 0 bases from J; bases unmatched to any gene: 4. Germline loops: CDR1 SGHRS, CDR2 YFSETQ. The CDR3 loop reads CASRSGQTNYGYTF. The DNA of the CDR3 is TGCGCCAGCAGATCGGGACAGACTAACTATGGCTACACCTTC. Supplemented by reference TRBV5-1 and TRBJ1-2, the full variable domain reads KAGVTQTPRYLIKTRGQQVTLSCSPISGHRSVSWYQQTPGQGLQFLFEYFSETQRNKGNFPGRFSGRQFSNSRSEMNVSTLELGDSALYLCASRSGQTNYGYTFGSGTRLTVV.

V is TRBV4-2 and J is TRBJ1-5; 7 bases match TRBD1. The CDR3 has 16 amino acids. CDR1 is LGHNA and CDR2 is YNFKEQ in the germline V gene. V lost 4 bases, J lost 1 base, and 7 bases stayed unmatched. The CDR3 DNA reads TGTGCCAGCAGCCGTTCCGACAGGGAAAGCAATCAGCCCCAGCATTTT. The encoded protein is CASSRSDRESNQPQHF.

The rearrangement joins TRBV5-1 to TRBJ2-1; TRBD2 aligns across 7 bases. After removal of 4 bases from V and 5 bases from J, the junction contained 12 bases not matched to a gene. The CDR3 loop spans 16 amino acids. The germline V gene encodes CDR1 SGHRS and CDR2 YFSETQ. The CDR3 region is CASSNNPGLRNNEQFF. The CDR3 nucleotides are TGCGCCAGCAGCAACAACCCGGGACTAAGAAACAATGAGCAGTTCTTC.

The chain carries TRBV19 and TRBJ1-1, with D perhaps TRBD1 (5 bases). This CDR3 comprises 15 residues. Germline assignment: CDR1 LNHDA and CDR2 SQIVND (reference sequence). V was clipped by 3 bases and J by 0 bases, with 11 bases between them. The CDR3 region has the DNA TGTGCCAGTAGTATTAGACAGAGCATGAACACTGAAGCTTTCTTT. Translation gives CASSIRQSMNTEAFF.

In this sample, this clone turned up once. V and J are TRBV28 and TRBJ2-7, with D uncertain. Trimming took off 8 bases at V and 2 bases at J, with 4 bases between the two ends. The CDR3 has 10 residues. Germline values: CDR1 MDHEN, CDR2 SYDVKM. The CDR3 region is CASRAYEQYF. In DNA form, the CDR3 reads TGTGCCAGCCGAGCCTACGAGCAGTACTTC.

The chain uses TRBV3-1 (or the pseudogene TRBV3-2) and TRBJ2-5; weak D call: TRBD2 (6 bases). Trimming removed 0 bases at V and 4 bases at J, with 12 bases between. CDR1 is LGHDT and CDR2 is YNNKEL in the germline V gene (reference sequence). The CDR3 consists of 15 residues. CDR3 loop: CASSQDLRAGETQYF. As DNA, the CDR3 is TGTGCCAGCAGCCAAGATCTTCGAGCGGGAGAGACCCAGTACTTC.

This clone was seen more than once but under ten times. CDR3 sequence reads: CASSVDRVKSGELFF. The CDR3 bases are TGTGCCAGCAGCGTGGACAGGGTCAAGTCCGGGGAGCTGTTTTTT. J is TRBJ2-2 and V is TRBV5-4; 8 bases are shared with TRBD1. Germline V gives CDR1 SGHNT, CDR2 YYREEE (reference sequence). The CDR3 has 15 amino acids. The V and J ends lost 4 bases and 6 bases, in that order; junction bases with no gene match: 8.

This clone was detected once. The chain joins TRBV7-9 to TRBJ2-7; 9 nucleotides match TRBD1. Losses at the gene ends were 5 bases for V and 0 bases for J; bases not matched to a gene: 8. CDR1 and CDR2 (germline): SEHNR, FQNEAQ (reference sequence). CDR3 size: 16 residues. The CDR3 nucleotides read TGTGCCAGCAGCCGTGGGACAGGGCCCTTCTCCTACGAGCAGTACTTC. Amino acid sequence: CASSRGTGPFSYEQYF.

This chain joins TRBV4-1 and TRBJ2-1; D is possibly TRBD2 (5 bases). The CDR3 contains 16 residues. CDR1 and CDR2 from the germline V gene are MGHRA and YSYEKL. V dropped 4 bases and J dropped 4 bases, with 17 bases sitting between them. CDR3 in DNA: TGCGCCAGCAGCCTAGACGGTCGGGGAAAATACAATGAGCAGTTCTTC. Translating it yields CASSLDGRGKYNEQFF.

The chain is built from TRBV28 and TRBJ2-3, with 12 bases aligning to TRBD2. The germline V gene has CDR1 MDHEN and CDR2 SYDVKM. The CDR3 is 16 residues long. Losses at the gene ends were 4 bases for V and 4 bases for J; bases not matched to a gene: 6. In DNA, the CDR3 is TGTGCCAGCAGTTCGTCACTAGCGGGAGGCGCAGATACGCAGTATTTT. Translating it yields CASSSSLAGGADTQYF.

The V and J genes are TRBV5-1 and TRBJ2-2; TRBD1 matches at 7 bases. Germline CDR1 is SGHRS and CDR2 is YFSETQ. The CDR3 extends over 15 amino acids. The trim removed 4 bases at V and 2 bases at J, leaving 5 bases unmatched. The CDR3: CASSKGQINTGELFF. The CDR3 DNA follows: TGCGCCAGCAGCAAGGGACAGATCAACACCGGGGAGCTGTTTTTT.

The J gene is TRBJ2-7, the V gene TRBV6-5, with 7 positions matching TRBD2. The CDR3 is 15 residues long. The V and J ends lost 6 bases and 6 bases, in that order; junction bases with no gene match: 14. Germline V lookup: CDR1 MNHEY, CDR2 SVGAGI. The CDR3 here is CASSLSAGTRSEQYF. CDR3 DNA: TGTGCCAGCAGCCTCTCAGCGGGGACTCGGTCCGAGCAGTACTTC.